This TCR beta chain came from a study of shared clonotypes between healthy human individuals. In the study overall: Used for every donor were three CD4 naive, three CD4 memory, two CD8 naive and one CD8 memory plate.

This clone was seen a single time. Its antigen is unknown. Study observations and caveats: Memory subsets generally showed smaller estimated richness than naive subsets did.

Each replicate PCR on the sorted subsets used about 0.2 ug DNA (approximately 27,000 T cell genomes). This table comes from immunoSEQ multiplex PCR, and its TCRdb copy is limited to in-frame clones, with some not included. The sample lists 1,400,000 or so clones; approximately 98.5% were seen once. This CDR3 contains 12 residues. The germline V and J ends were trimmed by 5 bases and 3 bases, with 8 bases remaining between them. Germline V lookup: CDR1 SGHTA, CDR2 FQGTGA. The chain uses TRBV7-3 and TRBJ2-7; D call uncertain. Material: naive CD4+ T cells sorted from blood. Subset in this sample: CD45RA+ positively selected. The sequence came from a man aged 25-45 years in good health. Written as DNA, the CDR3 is TGTGCCAGCAGCCAGGATGGCTACGAGCAGTACTTC. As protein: CASSQDGYEQYF.